The 21 T cell receptor beta chains given below trace back to one sample, sequenced in a study of blood T cell repertoires in COVID-19. The data were produced by immunoSEQ multiplex PCR, yet TCRdb's version contains in-frame clones alone and is incomplete. The table shows 95,000 to 150,000 clones, with roughly three quarters occurring only once. The sequencing sample was made of peripheral blood. The receptors originated from a woman over 75 with acute or convalescent COVID-19.

The rearrangement joins TRBV29-1 to TRBJ1-2; TRBD1 agrees at 7 bases. This CDR3 region has 12 residues. With 6 bases clipped from V and 4 bases from J, the junction kept 5 bases outside the gene matches. Germline CDR1 and CDR2: SQVTM and ANQGSEA. CDR3 region: CSVATGPYGYTF. CDR3 in DNA: TGCAGCGTCGCGACAGGGCCCTATGGCTACACCTTC.

The sample holds one count of this clone. The chain employs TRBV19 and TRBJ1-6, with unresolved D. This CDR3 contains 16 residues. From germline, CDR1 is LNHDA and CDR2 SQIVND (reference sequence). The germline V and J ends were trimmed by 1 base and 8 bases, with 15 bases remaining between them. The CDR3 DNA reads as TGTGCCAGTAGTATAGGACCAGGTACCCGCGATTCACCCCTCCACTTT. This translates into CASSIGPGTRDSPLHF.

The J gene is TRBJ1-5, the V gene TRBV6-5; D is undetermined. With 2 bases removed from V and 3 bases from J, the gap between germline ends came to 11 bases. The germline V gene encodes CDR1 MNHEY and CDR2 SVGAGI. The CDR3 has 15 amino acids. CDR3 sequence reads: CASSYSSTNNQPQHF. The CDR3 DNA reads TGTGCCAGCAGTTACAGCTCCACCAACAATCAGCCCCAGCATTTT.

This chain links TRBV3-1 (or the pseudogene TRBV3-2) with TRBJ2-7; 9 nucleotides agree with TRBD1. The CDR3 is made up of 14 amino acids. Germline CDR1 and CDR2: LGHDT and YNNKEL (reference sequence). The V segment lost 4 bases and the J segment 10 bases; nucleotides outside the gene matches: 11. CDR3 in DNA: TGTGCCAGCAGCCCCGTCCCGGGACAGGGAAGACAGTACTTC. Protein product: CASSPVPGQGRQYF.

V and J are TRBV27 and TRBJ1-6; D remains ambiguous. CDR3 length equals 16 residues. V was cut by 3 bases and J by 8 bases, with 17 bases left in between. From germline, CDR1 is MNHEY and CDR2 SMNVEV (reference sequence). The DNA of the CDR3 is TGTGCCAGCAGTTTGGCCCTAACGGGATTGGATTCACCCCTCCACTTT. Protein: CASSLALTGLDSPLHF.

The chain is built from TRBV7-3 and TRBJ2-3; TRBD1 might be the D (6 bases). Looked up from germline, CDR1 is SGHTA and CDR2 is FQGTGA. V shed 5 bases and J shed 2 bases, with 14 bases lying between them. CDR3 length: 15 residues. CDR3 amino acids: CASSPQGIPTDTQYF. The CDR3 nucleotides read TGTGCCAGCAGCCCCCAGGGGATCCCCACAGATACGCAGTATTTT.

This clone has just a few counts. The chain joins TRBV6-6 to TRBJ1-2; 8 nucleotides align to TRBD1. J lost 6 bases, V lost 7 bases, and 7 bases had no gene match. CDR1 and CDR2 (germline): MNHNY, SVGAGI (reference sequence). This CDR3 contains 13 residues. The CDR3 nucleotides read TGTGCCAGCATTGGACAGGGATTGAATGGCTACACCTTC. Translation: CASIGQGLNGYTF.

In regard to this clone: The same CDR3 arises from other DNA sequences in this sample as well. The rearrangement joins TRBV19 to TRBJ2-7; possible D gene TRBD2, 6 bases. The V and J ends lost 1 base and 2 bases respectively, with 12 bases between them. Germline lookup yields CDR1 LNHDA and CDR2 SQIVND (reference sequence). This CDR3 is built from 15 residues. The CDR3 bases are TGTGCCAGTAGTATAGGTCAGGGCGGGACCTACGAGCAGTACTTC. It specifies CASSIGQGGTYEQYF.

The genes are TRBV6-2 or TRBV6-3 and TRBJ2-1; TRBD2 aligns across 12 bases. Germline lookup yields CDR1 MNHEY and CDR2 SVGEGT. V dropped 0 bases and J dropped 4; count of bases not matched to a gene: 7. This CDR3 has 18 residues. CDR3 sequence reads: CASSYSALAGGGYNEQFF. The CDR3 coding sequence is TGTGCCAGCAGTTACTCCGCGCTAGCGGGAGGGGGATACAATGAGCAGTTCTTC.

The genes are TRBV3-1 (or the pseudogene TRBV3-2) and TRBJ2-5; 16 nucleotides align to TRBD2. V shed 6 bases and J 4 bases; nucleotides not matched to a gene: 8. The CDR3 has 17 residues. Germline lookup yields CDR1 LGHDT and CDR2 YNNKEL (reference sequence). As DNA, the CDR3 is TGTGCCAGCAGAACCGGGACTAGCGGGAGGGCCGCAGAGACCCAGTACTTC. Its translation is CASRTGTSGRAAETQYF.

This clone has just a few counts. The chain is built from TRBV24-1 and TRBJ2-1; TRBD2 is a possible D gene (6 bases). This CDR3 comprises 15 residues. In germline, CDR1 is KGHDR, CDR2 SFDVKD. The V gene lost 2 bases and the J gene lost 3 bases, with 10 bases spanning the gap. The CDR3 region is CATSDSGVNYNEQFF. CDR3 sequence (DNA): TGTGCCACCAGTGATTCGGGGGTAAACTACAATGAGCAGTTCTTC.

This clone was detected only a few times. Relative to the germline gene, one junction end is altered; a read error may explain this. The V gene is TRBV30, the J gene TRBJ1-3; D is possibly TRBD1 (5 bases). CDR1 and CDR2 from the germline V gene are GTSNPN and SVGIG (reference sequence). This CDR3 has 12 amino acids. CDR3 sequence: CAWGTGGDTIYF. CDR3 bases: TGTGCCTGGGGGACGGGTGGAGACACCATATATTTT. The entire variable domain, with the rest obtained from reference TRBV30 and TRBJ1-3, is as follows: SQTIHQWPATLVQPVGSPLSLECTVEGTSNPNLYWYRQAAGRGLQLLFYSVGIGQISSEVPQNLSASRPQDRQFILSSKKLLLSDSGFYLCAWGTGGDTIYFGEGSWLTVV.

This clone has only a few counts. J is TRBJ1-1 and V is TRBV30; no clear D. V was clipped by 0 bases and J by 0 bases, with 8 bases between them. The CDR3 covers 14 residues. Germline loops: CDR1 GTSNPN, CDR2 SVGIG (reference sequence). The CDR3 here is CAWSVLSMNTEAFF. Written as DNA, the CDR3 is TGTGCCTGGAGTGTTTTGTCTATGAACACTGAAGCTTTCTTT.

This CDR3 reads CASSLDRATEAFF. For the CDR3, the DNA is TGTGCCAGCAGCTTAGACAGGGCCACTGAAGCTTTCTTT. The V gene is TRBV7-8, the J gene TRBJ1-1; D may be TRBD1 (6 bases). Germline assignment: CDR1 SGHVS and CDR2 FQNEAQ. The CDR3 has 13 amino acids. V was clipped by 1 base and J by 4 bases, with 7 bases between them.

The V and J genes are TRBV2 and TRBJ2-5; TRBD2 agrees at 8 bases. The CDR3 extends over 13 amino acids. The germline gives CDR1 SNHLY, CDR2 FYNNEI. Trimming removed 6 bases from V and 2 bases from J; junction bases left unmatched: 2. CDR3 loop: CASSRGGQETQYF. The CDR3 nucleotides read TGTGCCAGCAGCCGGGGGGGACAAGAGACCCAGTACTTC.

The chain links TRBV12-3 or TRBV12-4 to TRBJ1-1, with D uncertain. V shed 6 bases and J shed 1 base, with 3 bases lying between them. The CDR3 has 11 residues. As DNA, the CDR3 is TGTGCCAGCAGCCGGAACACTGAAGCTTTCTTT. Translated: CASSRNTEAFF.

The rearrangement uses TRBV3-1 (or the pseudogene TRBV3-2) and TRBJ1-6, with 7 bases fitting TRBD1. V gave up 3 bases and J gave up 6 bases; unmatched junction bases: 8. The CDR3 runs to 16 residues. CDR1 and CDR2 from the germline V gene are LGHDT and YNNKEL (reference sequence). CDR3 nucleotide sequence: TGTGCCAGCAGCCAGGGGCCACAGGGGCGTAATTCACCCCTCCACTTT. Translated: CASSQGPQGRNSPLHF.

The chain recombines TRBV6-5 with TRBJ1-6; weak D call: TRBD1 (6 bases). This CDR3 has 15 residues. V dropped 6 bases and J dropped 7 bases, with 16 bases sitting between them. Germline V gene sequence: CDR1 MNHEY, CDR2 SVGAGI. CDR3 residues: CASSPSGGQNSPLHF. The CDR3 DNA reads TGTGCCAGCAGCCCCAGCGGGGGGCAAAATTCACCCCTCCACTTT.

This sequence joins TRBV7-8 and TRBJ2-3; 7 bases are shared with TRBD2. V trimming: 5 bases; J trimming: 10 bases; junction bases outside the gene matches: 18. The germline V gene encodes CDR1 SGHVS and CDR2 FQNEAQ. CDR3 length: 16 residues. This CDR3 reads CASSPLPGPSAGAQYF. CDR3 in DNA: TGTGCCAGCAGCCCCCTACCGGGACCCTCGGCGGGGGCGCAGTATTTT.

This chain links TRBV24-1 with TRBJ2-3; TRBD1 might be the D (5 bases). The CDR3 has 13 residues. V gave up 7 bases and J gave up 2 bases, with 9 bases separating them. CDR1 KGHDR and CDR2 SFDVKD come from the germline V gene. The CDR3 coding sequence is TGTGCCACCAGGAGGACAAACACAGATACGCAGTATTTT. Translating it yields CATRRTNTDTQYF.

This chain uses TRBV13 with TRBJ2-7; 9 bases are shared with TRBD1. Per the germline V gene, CDR1 is PRHDT and CDR2 is FYEKMQ (reference sequence). The V gene end was trimmed by 3 bases and the J gene end by 5 bases; junction bases not matched to a gene: 5. CDR3 length: 14 residues. The CDR3 bases are TGTGCCAGCAGCTTCGGGGACAGGGACGACGAGCAGTACTTC. This encodes CASSFGDRDDEQYF.